Detailed here is one T cell receptor (beta chain). Antigen unknown. The source of the sample is a study of shared clonotypes between healthy human individuals. Overall study results and limits: An expected dependence of interdonor clonotype sharing on sequencing depth was noted.

Germline V gene data show CDR1 as MNHEY and CDR2 as SMNVEV (reference sequence). The CDR3 runs to 16 residues. V shed 2 bases and J 11 bases; nucleotides not matched to a gene: 14. The authors ran the assay at deep level. The assay was immunoSEQ multiplex PCR, and TCRdb's table has in-frame clones only and misses some. The sample has more than 400,000 clones; 60% to 80% are singletons. Caucasian adults living in Nashville, Tennessee, provided all samples. Extraction of genomic DNA in unsorted samples used around 82 million PBMCs. The material sequenced was PBMCs. The rearrangement links TRBV27 to TRBJ2-2; 7 nucleotides line up with TRBD2. The receptor was derived from a woman aged 40 to 55 in good health. Some clones in this sample may be carry-over from other donors' samples. CDR3 sequence reads: CASSLDGGRLSSELFF. The DNA for the CDR3 is TGTGCCAGCAGTTTAGATGGCGGGAGACTTTCTTCCGAGCTGTTTTTT.